What follows are 18 T cell receptor beta chains derived from one specimen sequenced in a study of T-cell reconstitution after alpha-beta-depleted transplantation in children. The TCRbeta library was prepared with unique molecular identifiers. TCRdb processed the PCR reads anew with MiXCR; each CDR3 protein has one entry. The table records some 81,000 distinct CDR3 sequences, 13% to 15% of them present only once. Here the sequenced sample was PBMCs, mostly from graft donor cells, taken 180 days after TCRalphabeta/CD19-depleted stem cell transplant. All receptors come from a male patient between 2 and 10 years old who had a stem cell transplant for acute lymphoblastic leukemia, so the T cells may come from the graft donor.

The chain links TRBV29-1 to TRBJ2-1; TRBD2 aligns across 10 bases. Unmatched junction bases numbered 14, after V lost 3 bases and J lost 0 bases. Germline CDR1 and CDR2: SQVTM and ANQGSEA. The CDR3 length is 19 residues. Written as DNA, the CDR3 is TGCAGCGTTGAGCCTGGACTAGCGGTGCCCAAGAGCTCCTACAATGAGCAGTTCTTC. Protein product: CSVEPGLAVPKSSYNEQFF.

On this clonotype: Mismatch with germline at one junction end may stem from a read error. CDR3 in DNA: TGTACCAGCAGTTATGCCAGGGGGAACAGGGGGCTGCGAGAGACCCAGTACTTC. It yields the protein CTSSYARGNRGLRETQYF. This sequence joins TRBV6-7 and TRBJ2-5, with 9 positions matching TRBD1. TRBV6-7 is an open reading frame, and its role is uncertain. This CDR3 is 18 amino acids long.

This clonotype was detected only a few times. The CDR3 DNA reads TGTGCCAGCAGCCAAAGTGGCCACGAGCAGTACTTC. Amino acid sequence: CASSQSGHEQYF. The chain joins TRBV4-2 to TRBJ2-7; unclear D gene. This CDR3 region has 12 residues. Germline assignment: CDR1 LGHNA and CDR2 YNFKEQ. V shed 2 bases and J shed 5 bases, with 7 bases lying between them.

The sample holds a few counts of this clonotype. The chain recombines TRBV20-1 with TRBJ1-5; possible D gene TRBD1, 6 bases. Trimming left V 6 bases short and J 9 bases short, with 18 bases between. The CDR3 sequence is 13 residues long. Germline lookup yields CDR1 DFQATT and CDR2 SNEGSKA (reference sequence). CDR3 protein: CSAQDSARRPQHF. The CDR3, as DNA: TGCAGTGCCCAGGACAGTGCAAGGCGGCCCCAGCATTTT.

In its sample, this clonotype was seen a few times. The genes are TRBV5-1 and TRBJ2-2, with no clear D. Trimming took off 2 bases at V and 0 bases at J, with 8 bases between the two ends. The CDR3 runs to 15 residues. The germline CDR1 and CDR2 sequences are SGHRS and YFSETQ. The CDR3 spells CASSFRHSNTGELFF. The DNA of the CDR3 is TGCGCCAGCAGCTTTAGACACTCGAACACCGGGGAGCTGTTTTTT. Looking up the rest from reference TRBV5-1 and TRBJ2-2 gives the full variable domain: KAGVTQTPRYLIKTRGQQVTLSCSPISGHRSVSWYQQTPGQGLQFLFEYFSETQRNKGNFPGRFSGRQFSNSRSEMNVSTLELGDSALYLCASSFRHSNTGELFFGEGSRLTVL.

This chain joins TRBV9 and TRBJ2-7; no firm D call. Looked up from germline, CDR1 is SGDLS and CDR2 is YYNGEE. V lost 0 bases and J lost 3, with 4 bases in between. This CDR3 comprises 12 residues. This CDR3 reads CASSVDDYEQYF. The CDR3 nucleotides are TGTGCCAGCAGCGTAGACGACTACGAGCAGTACTTC.

The sample holds a few counts of this clonotype. This chain uses TRBV15 with TRBJ2-7; tentative D call: TRBD1 (5 bases). CDR1 is LNHNV and CDR2 is YYDKDF in the germline V gene (reference sequence). The CDR3 covers 15 residues. V was pared by 2 bases and J by 1 base, with 12 bases between. The CDR3 is CATSRYGRDSYEQYF. The CDR3 DNA sequence: TGTGCCACCAGCAGATATGGCAGGGATTCCTACGAGCAGTACTTC.

The rearrangement uses TRBV7-9 and TRBJ1-2, with D possibly TRBD1 on 6 matching bases. Germline values: CDR1 SEHNR, CDR2 FQNEAQ (reference sequence). The CDR3 sequence is 16 residues long. V was cut by 2 bases and J by 2 bases, with 15 bases left in between. The CDR3 loop reads CASSLMRGVTNYGYTF. CDR3 DNA sequence: TGTGCCAGCAGCTTAATGAGGGGGGTAACGAACTATGGCTACACCTTC.

Comments on this clonotype: This may be a read error, as it is one base from a much larger clone. The chain couples TRBV29-1 to TRBJ2-7; 12 bases are shared with TRBD1. CDR1 is SQVTM, CDR2 ANQGSEA, per germline. V was clipped by 4 bases and J by 8 bases; unmatched bases: 6. The CDR3 has 13 amino acids. The DNA for the CDR3 is TGCAGCGTTGGGGGACAGGGGGCTCACAAGCAGTACTTC. Translating gives CSVGGQGAHKQYF.

V and J are TRBV20-1 and TRBJ2-6, with D unresolved. CDR3 length equals 12 residues. CDR1 DFQATT and CDR2 SNEGSKA come from the germline V gene (reference sequence). Trimming removed 4 bases from V and 18 bases from J, with 19 bases in between. CDR3 residues: CSATQGPRVWTF. The CDR3 bases are TGCAGTGCTACCCAAGGACCACGCGTCTGGACTTTC.

The sample holds a few counts of this clonotype. The V gene is TRBV10-3, the J gene TRBJ1-3; D is unresolved. The V end lost 4 bases, the J end lost 0 bases, and 16 bases lay between the germline ends. Germline V gene lookup returns CDR1 ENHRY and CDR2 SYGVKD. This CDR3 has 17 amino acids. CDR3 nucleotides: TGTGCCATCAGTGGTTGGGGTCGTGCTCTCTCTGGAAACACCATATATTTT. Translated: CAISGWGRALSGNTIYF.

In this sample, this clonotype turned up a few times. This sequence joins TRBV4-3 and TRBJ2-7; D is uncertain. Germline lookup yields CDR1 LGHNA and CDR2 YSLEER. The length of the CDR3 is 13 residues. Trimming left V 4 bases short and J 5 bases short, with 12 bases between. For the CDR3, the DNA is TGCGCCAGCAGCCTTCGACTGAGCGACGAGCAGTACTTC. Translation: CASSLRLSDEQYF.

This chain links TRBV28 with TRBJ1-1; the D gene is possibly TRBD1 (6 bases). Germline V lookup: CDR1 MDHEN, CDR2 SYDVKM. The CDR3 runs to 13 residues. V shed 6 bases and J shed 2 bases, with 10 bases lying between them. CDR3 residues: CASRETGNTEAFF. In DNA, the CDR3 is TGTGCCAGCAGGGAGACAGGTAACACTGAAGCTTTCTTT.

This chain joins TRBV20-1 and TRBJ1-1, with D maybe TRBD1 (5 bases). The V end lost 0 bases, the J end lost 7 bases, and 12 bases lay between the germline ends. Germline assignment: CDR1 DFQATT and CDR2 SNEGSKA (reference sequence). There are 13 residues in the CDR3. DNA of the CDR3: TGCAGTGCTAGAGAGCTCCAGACAGATGAAGCTTTCTTT. Translating it yields CSARELQTDEAFF.

The chain carries TRBV12-3 or TRBV12-4 and TRBJ2-7; weak D call: TRBD2 (6 bases). Trimming shortened V by 0 bases and J by 2 bases, and 14 bases separated the two germline ends. This CDR3 is built from 16 residues. In DNA, the CDR3 is TGTGCCAGCAGTTTAGCGCTACTGGGGGGAGCCTACGAGCAGTACTTC. This translates into CASSLALLGGAYEQYF.

This clonotype was found many times. The chain recombines TRBV5-1 with TRBJ1-6; no clear D gene. Germline V gene lookup returns CDR1 SGHRS and CDR2 YFSETQ. V was trimmed by 2 bases and J by 7 bases, leaving 10 bases between them. The length of the CDR3 is 14 residues. The CDR3 bases are TGCGCCAGCAGCTTAATGTCCCCGAATTCACCCCTCCACTTT. Protein product: CASSLMSPNSPLHF.

This clonotype has more than one count but fewer than ten. The chain joins TRBV11-1 to TRBJ2-1; no clear D gene. Germline lookup yields CDR1 SGHAT and CDR2 FQDESV (reference sequence). CDR3 length: 18 amino acids. With 0 bases removed from V and 0 bases from J, the gap between germline ends came to 15 bases. CDR3 nucleotides: TGTGCCAGCAGCTTAGCACGGCTCATGAGGTTCTCCTACAATGAGCAGTTCTTC. Translating gives CASSLARLMRFSYNEQFF.

This clonotype was counted many times. This sequence joins TRBV9 and TRBJ2-7, with TRBD2 as a possible D gene (5 bases). V dropped 0 bases and J dropped 2 bases, with 12 bases sitting between them. CDR1 is SGDLS and CDR2 is YYNGEE in the germline V gene. The CDR3 spans 15 residues. CDR3 loop: CASSVEYGIPYEQYF. The CDR3 nucleotides are TGTGCCAGCAGCGTAGAGTACGGGATCCCCTACGAGCAGTACTTC.